The entry below gives a single TCR beta chain sequence along with its context. No antigen is known for it. The CDR3 totals 13 residues. V shed 3 bases and J shed 4 bases, with 9 bases lying between them. CDR1 and CDR2 from the germline V gene are SGHTA and FQGTGA. The data originate from a study of regulatory and conventional T cells in RAG deficiency. Study-wide findings and caveats: Control T-cell subsets had markedly higher Shannon entropy and lower Simpson indices than RAG-deficient patients. Omenn syndrome and CID/AS patients had around 100-fold fewer unique Treg TCR beta sequences, versus approximately 10-fold elsewhere. Omenn patients showed >80% Treg-Tconv overlap and shorter CDR3 lengths.

Profiling relied on immunoSEQ multiplex PCR, and the TCRdb table lists in-frame clones only, not all of them. The data show around 31,000 clones, around 89% seen once. The same sample was also studied in work on regulatory T cells. From that paper: The primer mix had 52 TRBV and 13 TRBJ primers. Skewed V and J usage and few unique V-J pairs marked patient repertoires, most in Tregs.

The sequenced sample was CD8+ T cells sorted from blood. This TCR was sampled from a human donor in good health. V gene TRBV7-3 combines with J gene TRBJ1-1; D uncertain. The CDR3 reads CASSFKVSTEAFF. The DNA for the CDR3 is TGTGCCAGCAGCTTTAAGGTGTCCACTGAAGCTTTCTTT.